These 32 T cell receptor beta chains came from one sample sequenced in a study of CD8+CD57+ T cells in acquired aplastic anemia. Genomic DNA, serving as template, underwent TCR beta VDJ and CDR3 profiling. TCRdb reprocessed the reads with MiXCR, giving one entry per CDR3 protein. The repertoire holds some 220,000 distinct CDR3 sequences, with 30% to 40% as singletons. Source material: sorted CD4+, CD8+, or CD8+CD57+ T cells (not recorded which) from PBMCs. The receptor set was obtained from a human donor in good health, serving as a control.

This clonotype was counted ten times or more. This chain connects TRBV6-1 to TRBJ2-7; D gene unclear. The CDR3 consists of 12 residues. V was shortened by 3 bases and J by 4 bases, with 7 bases between the two germline ends. Germline values: CDR1 MNHNS, CDR2 SASEGT. The CDR3 DNA reads TGTGCCAGCAGTGATACAATTTACGAGCAGTACTTC. Protein: CASSDTIYEQYF.

This clonotype showed up just a few times. The chain links TRBV30 to TRBJ1-1; D is unresolved. Germline-derived CDR1 and CDR2 are GTSNPN and SVGIG (reference sequence). V was shortened by 4 bases and J by 1 base, with 10 bases between the two germline ends. The CDR3 totals 13 residues. The CDR3 bases are TGTGCCTGGACCACCAGGACGAACACTGAAGCTTTCTTT. It yields the protein CAWTTRTNTEAFF.

The sample holds many counts of this clonotype. This chain joins TRBV20-1 and TRBJ2-3; 7 positions match TRBD1. The CDR3 loop spans 15 amino acids. The trim removed 5 bases at V and 1 base at J, leaving 9 bases unmatched. Germline CDR1 reads DFQATT; CDR2 reads SNEGSKA (reference sequence). CDR3: CSAGKTGVRTDTQYF. Here the CDR3 DNA reads TGCAGTGCTGGGAAAACAGGGGTCCGCACAGATACGCAGTATTTT.

This clonotype was seen many times. The rearrangement joins TRBV30 to TRBJ1-1; no clear D. V lost 0 bases and J 1 base, leaving 6 bases between the germline ends. Per the germline V gene, CDR1 is GTSNPN and CDR2 is SVGIG (reference sequence). The CDR3 is 13 amino acids. CDR3 in DNA: TGTGCCTGGAGTGTCGAAGCGAACACTGAAGCTTTCTTT. Its protein product is CAWSVEANTEAFF.

This chain connects TRBV18 to TRBJ1-1; D remains unclear. There are 14 residues in the CDR3. V lost 6 bases and J lost 10, with 21 bases in between. Per germline, CDR1 KGHSH and CDR2 LQKENI. The CDR3 coding sequence is TGTGCCAGCTCTCCAGCGAAAGGAATCGCTGCAGCTTTCTTT. This translates into CASSPAKGIAAAFF.

This clonotype occurred many times. CDR3 loop: CASGRRDTEAFF. Here the CDR3 DNA reads TGTGCCAGCGGAAGAAGGGACACTGAAGCTTTCTTT. The chain couples TRBV2 to TRBJ1-1; unclear D gene. CDR1 and CDR2 from the germline V gene are SNHLY and FYNNEI. This CDR3 spans 12 amino acids. With 8 bases removed from V and 3 bases from J, the gap between germline ends came to 10 bases. Looking up the rest from reference TRBV2 and TRBJ1-1 gives the full variable domain: EPEVTQTPSHQVTQMGQEVILRCVPISNHLYFYWYRQILGQKVEFLVSFYNNEISEKSEIFDDQFSVERPDGSNFTLKIRSTKLEDSAMYFCASGRRDTEAFFGQGTRLTVV.

The gene calls are TRBV7-9 and TRBJ2-7, with D perhaps TRBD1 (6 bases). Trimming removed 5 bases from V and 3 bases from J, with 14 bases in between. CDR1 is SEHNR, CDR2 FQNEAQ, per germline (reference sequence). The CDR3 runs 14 residues. CDR3 bases: TGTGCCAGCAGCCCCCCGGGACAAGTCTACGAGCAGTACTTC. Amino acids: CASSPPGQVYEQYF.

Many counts were recorded for this clonotype. The V gene is TRBV7-3, the J gene TRBJ2-1; 7 bases agree with TRBD2. The J segment lost 0 bases and the V segment lost 0 bases, leaving 2 bases of the junction unmatched. The germline V gene has CDR1 SGHTA and CDR2 FQGTGA. CDR3 length: 16 amino acids. The CDR3 DNA reads TGTGCCAGCAGCTTAACTGGCGGGAGCTCCTACAATGAGCAGTTCTTC. Its translation is CASSLTGGSSYNEQFF.

This clonotype was found many times. The V call is TRBV20-1, the J call TRBJ1-2, with TRBD1 matching 8 bases. The trim removed 0 bases at V and 4 bases at J, leaving 4 bases unmatched. The V gene's germline CDR1 is DFQATT and CDR2 SNEGSKA (reference sequence). The CDR3 consists of 14 residues. The DNA of the CDR3 is TGCAGTGCTAGAGATATAACAGGGGGCTATGGCTACACCTTC. It is translated as CSARDITGGYGYTF.

This clonotype has ten or more counts. This chain connects TRBV7-9 to TRBJ1-2; no reliable D call. This CDR3 spans 12 amino acids. V was trimmed by 3 bases and J by 5 bases, leaving 7 bases between them. Germline CDR1 and CDR2: SEHNR and FQNEAQ (reference sequence). The chain's CDR3 is CASSFGGYGYTF. The CDR3, as DNA: TGTGCCAGCAGCTTTGGAGGGTATGGCTACACCTTC.

The CDR3 spells CASSLGLAGSETQYF. DNA of the CDR3: TGTGCCAGCAGTTTAGGACTAGCGGGGTCAGAGACCCAGTACTTC. The chain has TRBV12-3 or TRBV12-4 and TRBJ2-5; TRBD2 agrees at 11 bases. The CDR3 runs to 15 residues. Trimming took 1 base from V and 4 from J; bases not matched to a gene: 2.

For this clonotype: This may be a read error, as it is one base from a much larger clone. The gene calls are TRBV11-1 and TRBJ2-3, with D unclear. The CDR3 is 15 amino acids. Germline CDR1 and CDR2: SGHAT and FQDESV (reference sequence). As DNA, the CDR3 is TGTGCCAGCAGCTTAGACCTCCTTAGCACAGATGCGCAGTATTTT. Its translation is CASSLDLLSTDAQYF.

This clonotype was counted a single time. A much larger clone lies one base from this, so it may be a read error. Here the CDR3 DNA reads TGTGCCAGCAGCGTAGACGGATCCATGAACACTGAAGCTTTCTTT. This encodes CASSVDGSMNTEAFF. The genes are TRBV9 and TRBJ1-1, with D unclear. The length of the CDR3 is 15 residues. The V gene lost 0 bases and the J gene lost 0 bases, with 9 bases spanning the gap. Germline CDR1 reads SGDLS; CDR2 reads YYNGEE.

This clonotype was picked up many times. The gene calls are TRBV6-6 and TRBJ1-6; D is possibly TRBD1 (5 bases). The germline V gene encodes CDR1 MNHNY and CDR2 SVGAGI (reference sequence). Trimming pared 2 bases from V and 6 bases from J, leaving 8 bases between. CDR3 size: 14 residues. The CDR3 region is CASSYSRANSPLHF. The CDR3 region has the DNA TGTGCCAGCAGTTACAGCAGGGCTAATTCACCCCTCCACTTT.

This clonotype was found many times. Germline is not matched at one junction end, which may reflect a read error. The chain is built from TRBV15 and TRBJ2-7; weak D call: TRBD1 (6 bases). Germline values: CDR1 LNHNV, CDR2 YYDKDF (reference sequence). The CDR3 has 16 residues. This CDR3 is CATSGERAGQIREQYF. As DNA, the CDR3 is TGTGCCACCAGCGGAGAGAGGGCAGGACAGATACGCGAGCAGTACTTC.

Of note for this clonotype: A much bigger clone sits one base away, suggesting this may be a read error. The gene calls are TRBV7-9 and TRBJ1-5; D gene unclear. The CDR3 spans 15 residues. Per germline, CDR1 SEHNR and CDR2 FQNEAQ (reference sequence). In DNA, the CDR3 is TGTGCCCGCAGCAGTCTCAACAGCGGCAATCAGCCCCAGCATTTT. This gives the protein CARSSLNSGNQPQHF.

This clonotype has at least ten counts. The rearrangement joins TRBV2 to TRBJ1-1; D not resolved. Trimming left V 2 bases short and J 0 bases short, with 4 bases between. This CDR3 has 13 amino acids. The germline V gene encodes CDR1 SNHLY and CDR2 FYNNEI. The CDR3 reads CASSELLNTEAFF. CDR3 sequence (DNA): TGTGCCAGCAGTGAACTTTTGAACACTGAAGCTTTCTTT.

V and J are TRBV24-1 and TRBJ1-2; D is unclear. Germline CDR1 reads KGHDR; CDR2 reads SFDVKD. The CDR3 runs to 15 residues. Deletions cut 2 bases from V and 0 bases from J, with 9 bases between. CDR3 bases: TGTGCCACCAGTGATTCGAGGAAATCTAACTATGGCTACACCTTC. Translating gives CATSDSRKSNYGYTF.

This clonotype was counted at least ten times. The chain couples TRBV15 to TRBJ1-4; perhaps TRBD1 as D (6 bases). Trimming removed 5 bases from V and 5 bases from J, with 12 bases in between. CDR1 is LNHNV, CDR2 YYDKDF, per germline (reference sequence). The CDR3 consists of 14 residues. The CDR3 coding sequence is TGTGCCACCAGCTGGCGGCAGGGGAATGAAAAACTGTTTTTT. Its translation is CATSWRQGNEKLFF.

The V call is TRBV19, the J call TRBJ2-7; a possible D gene is TRBD2 (6 bases). The CDR3 covers 15 residues. Germline lookup yields CDR1 LNHDA and CDR2 SQIVND (reference sequence). The V and J ends lost 3 bases and 2 bases respectively, with 14 bases between them. The CDR3 protein is CASSMTVAGTYEQYF. DNA for the CDR3: TGTGCCAGTAGTATGACGGTGGCGGGAACCTACGAGCAGTACTTC.

This clonotype has only a few counts. The V call is TRBV6-6, the J call TRBJ1-1, with D possibly matching TRBD1 (5 bases). Germline V gene lookup returns CDR1 MNHNY and CDR2 SVGAGI (reference sequence). The V end lost 4 bases, the J end lost 0 bases, and 9 bases lay between the germline ends. The CDR3 totals 14 residues. CDR3 residues: CASSSSQVNTEAFF. For the CDR3, the DNA is TGTGCCAGCAGTTCTTCACAGGTGAACACTGAAGCTTTCTTT.

This clonotype was counted between two and nine times. This chain links TRBV12-5 with TRBJ2-3; D is undetermined. Germline V gene data show CDR1 as LGHNT and CDR2 as FRNRAP. V was pared by 7 bases and J by 0 bases, with 14 bases between. The CDR3 is 15 residues long. The CDR3 protein is CASALGVLSTDTQYF. For the CDR3, the DNA is TGTGCTAGTGCCCTAGGAGTTCTCAGCACAGATACGCAGTATTTT.

Worth noting for this clonotype: This CDR3 fails to terminate in the conserved phenylalanine or tryptophan, so it likely reflects a read error. This chain links TRBV6-1 with TRBJ1-2, with D unclear. The germline V and J ends were trimmed by 5 bases and 8 bases, with 15 bases remaining between them. From germline, CDR1 is MNHNS and CDR2 SASEGT. The CDR3 consists of 13 residues. The DNA of the CDR3 is TGTGCCAGCAGTCCCGGGTCTATGGAGGGCTACACCCTC. This sequence encodes CASSPGSMEGYTL.

The J gene is TRBJ2-5, the V gene TRBV10-3, with 10 bases that match TRBD2. The length of the CDR3 is 14 residues. With V trimmed by 5 bases and J by 5 bases, 5 bases remained unmatched. From germline, CDR1 is ENHRY and CDR2 SYGVKD. The CDR3 DNA reads TGTGCCATCAGTTCAGCGGGAGGGCACGAGACCCAGTACTTC. It encodes CAISSAGGHETQYF.

The genes are TRBV28 and TRBJ2-7; D may be TRBD1 (6 bases). This CDR3 spans 14 amino acids. The germline V gene has CDR1 MDHEN and CDR2 SYDVKM. V was cut by 6 bases and J by 3 bases, with 15 bases left in between. The DNA of the CDR3 is TGTGCCAGCAGCCCTCCCCAGGGGATCTACGAGCAGTACTTC. Translation gives CASSPPQGIYEQYF.

This rearrangement joins TRBV4-2 to TRBJ2-1, with a tentative D call TRBD2 (6 bases). The germline V gene has CDR1 LGHNA and CDR2 YNFKEQ. The CDR3 runs 16 residues. V lost 4 bases, J lost 1 base, and 14 bases lay in between. The CDR3 sequence is CASSRIRGSSYNEQFF. The CDR3 DNA reads TGTGCCAGCAGCCGCATACGGGGGTCGTCCTACAATGAGCAGTTCTTC.

The rearrangement links TRBV4-1 to TRBJ1-1; D remains unclear. Per germline, CDR1 MGHRA and CDR2 YSYEKL. Trimming took off 3 bases at V and 1 base at J, with 12 bases between the two ends. The CDR3 sequence is 15 residues long. CDR3 region: CASSQLGKSNTEAFF. CDR3 coding DNA: TGCGCCAGCAGCCAGTTGGGCAAATCGAACACTGAAGCTTTCTTT.

This clonotype was counted many times. V and J are TRBV20-1 and TRBJ2-7; maybe TRBD2 (5 bases). The length of the CDR3 is 15 residues. Deletions cut 6 bases from V and 3 bases from J, with 21 bases between. CDR1 and CDR2 from the germline V gene are DFQATT and SNEGSKA (reference sequence). The CDR3 sequence: CSADIGEKDLYEQYF. CDR3 in DNA: TGCAGTGCAGACATCGGGGAGAAAGATCTCTACGAGCAGTACTTC.

This clonotype was seen repeatedly, ten times or more. The chain is built from TRBV20-1 and TRBJ2-3, with 8 bases that match TRBD1. The CDR3 is made up of 17 amino acids. Germline lookup yields CDR1 DFQATT and CDR2 SNEGSKA (reference sequence). The trim removed 4 bases at V and 2 bases at J, leaving 14 bases unmatched. The CDR3 DNA reads TGCAGTGCTAATTCCGCCACGACCAGGGGGCTCACAGATACGCAGTATTTT. It is translated as CSANSATTRGLTDTQYF.

The genes are TRBV2 and TRBJ2-1; possible D gene TRBD1, 6 bases. Germline loops: CDR1 SNHLY, CDR2 FYNNEI. The ends were cut back, 6 bases at V and 9 bases at J, with 12 bases in the middle. The CDR3 spans 12 residues. The CDR3 DNA is TGTGCCAGCAGAGTTCAGGGGCCTGAGCAGTTCTTC. This translates into CASRVQGPEQFF.

This clonotype was recorded at least ten times. The J gene is TRBJ2-5, the V gene TRBV6-5; D gene unclear. Per germline, CDR1 MNHEY and CDR2 SVGAGI. This CDR3 region has 14 residues. Trimming took off 0 bases at V and 4 bases at J, with 9 bases between the two ends. The CDR3 region is CASSYSGIGETQYF. For the CDR3, the DNA is TGTGCCAGCAGTTACTCCGGAATTGGAGAGACCCAGTACTTC.

On this clonotype itself: This may be a read error: a much more frequent sequence differs by one nucleotide. This rearrangement joins TRBV7-2 to TRBJ2-6, with D unresolved. Germline values: CDR1 SGHTA, CDR2 FQGNSA. The CDR3 is 13 amino acids. CDR3 DNA sequence: TGTGTCAGCAGCACGACTGGGGCCAACGTCCTGACTTTC. Its translation: CVSSTTGANVLTF.